This T cell receptor beta chain was identified in a study of cytomegalovirus exposure and HLA in healthy donors. The CDR3 is made up of 17 amino acids. V shed 1 base and J shed 0 bases, with 13 bases lying between them. CDR1 is KGHSH and CDR2 is LQKENI in the germline V gene. In regard to this clone: Its antigen remains unknown.

Study findings and constraints: What a later analysis reportedly showed was that an Asian-associated ancestry cluster had fewer N-insertions than the roughly 700-donor mean. Several V segments, TRBV6-2 and TRBV6-3 among them, could not be told apart and were dropped. In most subjects, TCR beta sequences reportedly gave accurate predictions of HLA-A and HLA-B alleles. There were some 150 TCR beta chains listed as cytomegalovirus-associated.

The primer mix had 60 Vbeta and 13 Jbeta primers. Only in-frame clones appear in the TCRdb table, and some are missing; sequencing was by immunoSEQ multiplex PCR. Recorded here are approximately 120,000 clones; the top ten clones represent 1%. This TCR derives from a man aged 18-30 years in good health and CMV-seronegative. Sequencing was done on a sample of PBMCs. The rearrangement joins TRBV18 to TRBJ1-5; D uncertain. For the CDR3, the DNA is TGTGCCAGCTCACCACTTGGACGGGATTATAGCAATCAGCCCCAGCATTTT. This translates into CASSPLGRDYSNQPQHF.